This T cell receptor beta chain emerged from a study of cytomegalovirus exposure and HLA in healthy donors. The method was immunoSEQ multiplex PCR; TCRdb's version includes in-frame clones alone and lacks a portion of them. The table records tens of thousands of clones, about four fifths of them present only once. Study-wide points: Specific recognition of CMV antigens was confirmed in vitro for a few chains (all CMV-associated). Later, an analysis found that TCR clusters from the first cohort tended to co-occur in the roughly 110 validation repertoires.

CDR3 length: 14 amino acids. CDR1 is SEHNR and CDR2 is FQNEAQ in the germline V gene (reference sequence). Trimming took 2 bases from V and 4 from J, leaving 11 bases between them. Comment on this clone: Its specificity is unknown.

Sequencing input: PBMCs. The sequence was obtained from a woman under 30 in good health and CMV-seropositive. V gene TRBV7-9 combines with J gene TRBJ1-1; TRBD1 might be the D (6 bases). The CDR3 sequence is CASSLRQVGTEAFF. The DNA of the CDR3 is TGTGCCAGCAGCTTACGACAGGTCGGCACTGAAGCTTTCTTT.